This T cell receptor beta chain is drawn from a study of Ad26.COV2.S vaccination and SARS-CoV-2 variants. The treatment denotes: around 19 received Ad26.COV2.S at low or high dose, single or two shots; roughly 5 received placebo; per-sample allocation not given. Following the first vaccine or placebo injection, samples were taken on day 63. Vaccination employed an Ad26 vector expressing the Wuhan-strain SARS-CoV-2 spike. Overall study results and limits: Greater spike-specific TCR breadth was seen in vaccine recipients than in placebo recipients. Following vaccination, spike-specific CD8+ and CD4+ T cell responses reportedly exhibited substantial breadth. For non-spike TCRs, breadth in vaccine recipients resembled that in placebo recipients.

The table came from immunoSEQ multiplex PCR; TCRdb's copy has only in-frame clones and leaves some out. The profile shows over 200,000 clones, roughly 90% of them singletons. Concerning this clone itself: Its antigen is undetermined.

The CDR3 contains 15 residues. The receptor's source is a person between 18 and 59 years old who received the Ad26.COV2.S COVID-19 vaccine or a placebo. The chain recombines TRBV21-1 with TRBJ2-5. TRBV21-1 is a pseudogene locus. This sample comprised peripheral blood, obtained in a trial of Ad26.COV2.S vaccine versus placebo. The CDR3 here is CASSKVERGTETQYF. The DNA of the CDR3 is TGTGCCAGCAGCAAAGTAGAACGAGGGACAGAGACCCAGTACTTC.